This TCR beta chain was identified in a study of vaccination and CD4 T cells after COVID-19. Cultured CD4+ T-cell DNA underwent Oncomine TCR Beta short-read sequencing. MiXCR, applied by TCRdb to the PCR reads, yields one record per CDR3 protein. The sample has thousands of distinct CDR3 sequences; 40% to 50% are singletons. The CDR3 spans 14 residues. Unmatched junction bases numbered 3, after V lost 2 bases and J lost 5 bases. Germline-derived CDR1 and CDR2 are MNHEY and SMNVEV (reference sequence). This clonotype appeared a single time. Its antigen remains unidentified. As to treatment: roughly 10-day PBMC culture with coronavirus spike peptide pools or control peptides (ViraFEST assay). Gathering of the CD4+ T cells, from the unexposed donor, took place before the COVID-19 pandemic (2011-2018). In the ViraFEST assay, peptide-pool expansion preceded TCR sequencing of expanded clonotypes.

The receptor was isolated from a human donor in good health. The chain combines TRBV27 with TRBJ2-1; 7 nucleotides agree with TRBD1. Source material: CD4+ T cells from blood, cultured in vitro. DNA for the CDR3: TGTGCCAGCAGTTTAAGGGACAGTAACAATGAGCAGTTCTTC. Translation gives CASSLRDSNNEQFF.